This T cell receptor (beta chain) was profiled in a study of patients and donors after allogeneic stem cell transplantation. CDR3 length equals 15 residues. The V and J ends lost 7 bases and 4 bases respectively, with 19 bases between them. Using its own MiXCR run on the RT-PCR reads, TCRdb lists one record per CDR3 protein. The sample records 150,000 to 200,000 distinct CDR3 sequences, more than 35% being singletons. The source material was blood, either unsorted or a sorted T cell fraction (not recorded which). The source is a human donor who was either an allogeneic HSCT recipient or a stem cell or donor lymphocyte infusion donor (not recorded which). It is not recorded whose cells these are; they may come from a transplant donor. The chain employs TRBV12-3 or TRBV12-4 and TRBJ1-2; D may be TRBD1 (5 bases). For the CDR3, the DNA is TGTGCCAGCACTTCCTGGGACTCTGAGGGCTATGGCTACACCTTC. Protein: CASTSWDSEGYGYTF.